This passage covers 25 T cell receptor beta chains from one sample sequenced in a study of cytomegalovirus exposure and HLA in healthy donors. This PCR relied on a set of 60 Vbeta primers and 13 Jbeta primers. Libraries were prepared by immunoSEQ multiplex PCR; TCRdb keeps only in-frame clonotypes and omits some of them. The profile covers tens of thousands of clones, with 55% to 70% appearing a single time and roughly 21% taken by the ten largest. Source material: PBMCs. Receptor source: a woman in her fifties or sixties in good health and CMV-seropositive.

The chain recombines TRBV19 with TRBJ1-5, with 7 bases fitting TRBD1. The CDR3 consists of 17 residues. V lost 5 bases and J lost 4; bases outside the gene matches: 14. CDR1 is LNHDA and CDR2 is SQIVND in the germline V gene (reference sequence). The CDR3, as DNA: TGTGCCAGTAGTCCGGAAAAGTGGACAGGTGAGAATCAGCCCCAGCATTTT. Translating it yields CASSPEKWTGENQPQHF.

This clone has a single count. The rearrangement links TRBV6-5 to TRBJ2-2; D is possibly TRBD2 (6 bases). Germline CDR1 is MNHEY and CDR2 is SVGAGI. This CDR3 has 15 residues. Trimming took off 2 bases at V and 4 bases at J, with 11 bases between the two ends. The CDR3 loop reads CASSYGGTSTGELFF. CDR3 in DNA: TGTGCCAGCAGTTACGGCGGGACCTCCACCGGGGAGCTGTTTTTT.

The chain combines TRBV5-6 with TRBJ1-5, with D possibly TRBD1 on 6 matching bases. CDR3 length: 15 residues. CDR1 SGHDT and CDR2 YYEEEE come from the germline V gene. Trimming took off 4 bases at V and 6 bases at J, with 17 bases between the two ends. The CDR3 sequence: CASSSRGAGPQPQHF. The CDR3, as DNA: TGTGCCAGCAGCAGCCGGGGGGCAGGGCCTCAGCCCCAGCATTTT.

The CDR3 spells CASSVGRSRLNTEAFF. In DNA form, the CDR3 reads TGTGCCAGCAGCGTAGGTCGTAGCAGATTAAACACTGAAGCTTTCTTT. This chain links TRBV9 with TRBJ1-1; no clear D gene. The CDR3 is 16 residues long. Germline CDR1 reads SGDLS; CDR2 reads YYNGEE. Deletions cut 0 bases from V and 2 bases from J, with 14 bases between. The entire variable domain, with the rest obtained from reference TRBV9 and TRBJ1-1, is as follows: DSGVTQTPKHLITATGQRVTLRCSPRSGDLSVYWYQQSLDQGLQFLIQYYNGEERAKGNILERFSAQQFPDLHSELNLSSLELGDSALYFCASSVGRSRLNTEAFFGQGTRLTVV.

The rearrangement links TRBV6-5 to TRBJ2-2; D may be TRBD2 (5 bases). The length of the CDR3 is 14 residues. Germline CDR1 reads MNHEY; CDR2 reads SVGAGI. Trimming removed 2 bases from V and 7 bases from J, with 11 bases in between. CDR3 loop: CASSYRTSGGELFF. In nucleotides, the CDR3 is TGTGCCAGCAGTTACCGGACGAGCGGCGGGGAGCTGTTTTTT.

This chain connects TRBV6-5 to TRBJ1-1, with TRBD1 matching over 7 bases. Germline CDR1 MNHEY, CDR2 SVGAGI. Trimming removed 11 bases from V and 3 bases from J; junction bases left unmatched: 12. This CDR3 is 14 amino acids long. In DNA form, the CDR3 reads TGTGCCCTTCGAGGGGGCCTCCCTTACACTGAAGCTTTCTTT. Encoded protein: CALRGGLPYTEAFF.

This sequence joins TRBV7-3 and TRBJ2-3; a possible D gene is TRBD2 (7 bases). The V gene lost 2 bases and the J gene lost 0 bases, with 12 bases spanning the gap. The CDR3 length is 16 residues. Germline loops: CDR1 SGHTA, CDR2 FQGTGA. The CDR3 reads CASSLGGGDSTDTQYF. CDR3 bases: TGTGCCAGCAGCTTAGGAGGGGGGGACAGCACAGATACGCAGTATTTT.

This clone was seen at least ten times. V usage is TRBV5-6 and J usage is TRBJ2-7, with TRBD2 identical over 10 bases. Germline assignment: CDR1 SGHDT and CDR2 YYEEEE. The trim removed 4 bases at V and 0 bases at J, leaving 1 base unmatched. This CDR3 spans 14 amino acids. CDR3 loop: CASSRTSGSYEQYF. CDR3 DNA: TGTGCCAGCAGCCGGACTAGCGGCTCCTACGAGCAGTACTTC.

This clone was recorded once. This chain links TRBV14 with TRBJ1-2; tentative D call: TRBD1 (6 bases). This CDR3 comprises 15 residues. Trimming took 5 bases from V and 0 from J, leaving 13 bases between them. Germline CDR1 and CDR2: SGHDN and FVKESK. CDR3 DNA: TGTGCCAGCAGCGGACGGACAGAAACTAACTATGGCTACACCTTC. Translated: CASSGRTETNYGYTF.

This chain links TRBV9 with TRBJ2-3; 11 bases are a match to TRBD2. The germline V gene has CDR1 SGDLS and CDR2 YYNGEE. This CDR3 has 17 residues. With V trimmed by 3 bases and J by 2 bases, 8 bases remained unmatched. CDR3: CASSEGGLAELTDTQYF. Here the CDR3 DNA reads TGTGCCAGCAGCGAGGGGGGACTAGCGGAGCTCACAGATACGCAGTATTTT. Supplemented by reference TRBV9 and TRBJ2-3, the full variable domain reads DSGVTQTPKHLITATGQRVTLRCSPRSGDLSVYWYQQSLDQGLQFLIQYYNGEERAKGNILERFSAQQFPDLHSELNLSSLELGDSALYFCASSEGGLAELTDTQYFGPGTRLTVL.

The chain uses TRBV6-1 and TRBJ1-1; TRBD1 agrees at 9 bases. The junction had 7 bases not matched to a gene; V was cut back by 4 bases and J by 1 base. Germline CDR1 reads MNHNS; CDR2 reads SASEGT. This CDR3 contains 16 residues. Written as DNA, the CDR3 is TGTGCCAGCAGTGCACTCCCGGGACAGGGGAACACTGAAGCTTTCTTT. Translating gives CASSALPGQGNTEAFF.

This clone has just one count. The chain is built from TRBV19 and TRBJ2-2, with 8 bases that match TRBD1. The CDR3 has 15 residues. CDR1 is LNHDA and CDR2 is SQIVND in the germline V gene (reference sequence). V shed 5 bases and J 7 bases; nucleotides not matched to a gene: 9. The CDR3 region has the DNA TGTGCCAGTAGTCCCCAGGACAGGGCGGTCGGGGAGCTGTTTTTT. Amino acid sequence: CASSPQDRAVGELFF.

Ten or more counts support this clone. V gene TRBV2 combines with J gene TRBJ1-4, with D tentatively TRBD1 (5 bases). CDR1 is SNHLY and CDR2 is FYNNEI in the germline V gene. This CDR3 region has 13 residues. V lost 2 bases, J lost 6 bases, and 7 bases lay in between. In nucleotides, the CDR3 is TGTGCCAGCAGTGAACTAGGGGATGAAAAACTGTTTTTT. It encodes CASSELGDEKLFF.

The rearrangement uses TRBV28 and TRBJ1-2, with 8 bases that match TRBD1. With 6 bases clipped from V and 0 bases from J, the junction kept 3 bases outside the gene matches. CDR3 length: 14 amino acids. Looked up from germline, CDR1 is MDHEN and CDR2 is SYDVKM. The CDR3 DNA sequence: TGTGCCAGCAGCTGGACAGGGACTAACTATGGCTACACCTTC. Translation: CASSWTGTNYGYTF.

This chain uses TRBV7-7 with TRBJ1-2, with 8 positions matching TRBD1. The CDR3 totals 15 residues. Germline loops: CDR1 SSHAT, CDR2 FNYEAQ (reference sequence). Trimming at V came to 5 bases and at J to 0 bases, leaving 5 bases not matched to a gene. This CDR3 reads CASSPDRAANYGYTF. The CDR3 nucleotides read TGTGCCAGCAGCCCGGACAGGGCAGCTAACTATGGCTACACCTTC. Full variable domain (outside the CDR3, taken from reference TRBV7-7 and TRBJ1-2): GAGVSQSPRYKVTKRGQDVTLRCDPISSHATLYWYQQALGQGPEFLTYFNYEAQPDKSGLPSDRFSAERPEGSISTLTIQRTEQRDSAMYRCASSPDRAANYGYTFGSGTRLTVV.

This chain links TRBV19 with TRBJ2-3; 10 bases map to TRBD2. Germline V gives CDR1 LNHDA, CDR2 SQIVND (reference sequence). The CDR3 totals 16 residues. Trimming took 2 bases from V and 3 from J; bases not matched to a gene: 5. For the CDR3, the DNA is TGTGCCAGTAGTATAAAGCGGGGGGGGGTAACAGATACGCAGTATTTT. It is translated as CASSIKRGGVTDTQYF.

The chain uses TRBV7-2 and TRBJ1-2; 8 nucleotides match TRBD1. There are 15 residues in the CDR3. The germline V gene encodes CDR1 SGHTA and CDR2 FQGNSA. V lost 5 bases and J lost 7; bases outside the gene matches: 12. CDR3 in amino acids: CASSTSDRASIGYTF. As DNA, the CDR3 is TGTGCCAGCAGCACCTCGGACAGGGCCTCTATTGGCTACACCTTC.

J is TRBJ1-6 and V is TRBV30; TRBD1 aligns across 7 bases. There are 14 residues in the CDR3. V dropped 3 bases and J dropped 5; count of bases not matched to a gene: 4. Germline V gene sequence: CDR1 GTSNPN, CDR2 SVGIG (reference sequence). CDR3 loop: CAWSRGTDNSPLHF. The CDR3 DNA reads as TGTGCCTGGAGCCGCGGGACAGATAATTCACCCCTCCACTTT. Filled out from reference TRBV30 and TRBJ1-6, the complete variable domain reads SQTIHQWPATLVQPVGSPLSLECTVEGTSNPNLYWYRQAAGRGLQLLFYSVGIGQISSEVPQNLSASRPQDRQFILSSKKLLLSDSGFYLCAWSRGTDNSPLHFGNGTRLTVT.

The rearrangement uses TRBV6-1 and TRBJ2-7; TRBD2 might be the D (5 bases). There are 11 residues in the CDR3. Germline lookup yields CDR1 MNHNS and CDR2 SASEGT. Trimming took 9 bases from V and 5 from J, leaving 11 bases between them. CDR3: CASKRADEQYF. CDR3 bases: TGTGCCAGTAAACGAGCGGACGAGCAGTACTTC.

This chain links TRBV30 with TRBJ2-3; 10 bases align to TRBD2. V lost 3 bases, J lost 5 bases, and 14 bases stayed unmatched. This CDR3 is 17 amino acids long. Germline-derived CDR1 and CDR2 are GTSNPN and SVGIG (reference sequence). The DNA for the CDR3 is TGTGCCTGGAGAACTTCCCAGCGGGGGGGCATTCAAGATACGCAGTATTTT. It specifies CAWRTSQRGGIQDTQYF.

The chain couples TRBV19 to TRBJ1-6; D gene uncertain. Germline V gene lookup returns CDR1 LNHDA and CDR2 SQIVND (reference sequence). V lost 3 bases, J lost 7 bases, and 7 bases lay in between. This CDR3 region has 13 residues. The CDR3 DNA is TGTGCCAGTAGTATGGCGGGGAATTCACCCCTCCACTTT. This codes for CASSMAGNSPLHF.

This chain joins TRBV30 and TRBJ1-2; possible D gene TRBD1, 6 bases. Trimming stripped 2 bases from V and 8 bases from J, with 15 bases between. Germline CDR1 is GTSNPN and CDR2 is SVGIG (reference sequence). CDR3 length: 13 residues. CDR3 amino acids: CAWSTGGGAGYTF. As DNA, the CDR3 is TGTGCCTGGAGTACGGGGGGCGGTGCCGGCTACACCTTC.

The chain couples TRBV7-9 to TRBJ1-5, with a weak D call TRBD1 (6 bases). V was cut by 1 base and J by 5 bases, with 15 bases left in between. Germline V gene sequence: CDR1 SEHNR, CDR2 FQNEAQ (reference sequence). This CDR3 is built from 16 residues. The DNA for the CDR3 is TGTGCCAGCAGCTTAGGTGGGGGGGCAGGGGATCAGCCCCAGCATTTT. It translates to CASSLGGGAGDQPQHF.

CDR3 region: CASSFDGLSNQPQHF. The CDR3 nucleotides read TGTGCCAGCAGTTTCGACGGACTGAGCAATCAGCCCCAGCATTTT. The chain has TRBV2 and TRBJ1-5; unclear D gene. V was cut by 5 bases and J by 1 base, with 12 bases left in between. Germline V gene sequence: CDR1 SNHLY, CDR2 FYNNEI. The CDR3 is 15 amino acids.

This chain joins TRBV5-1 and TRBJ2-1; TRBD1 is a possible D gene (5 bases). The CDR3 loop spans 14 amino acids. In germline, CDR1 is SGHRS, CDR2 YFSETQ. Trimming removed 0 bases at V and 5 bases at J, with 9 bases between. The CDR3 nucleotides read TGCGCCAGCAGCTTGGACAGGCGCGACAATGAGCAGTTCTTC. Its protein product is CASSLDRRDNEQFF.